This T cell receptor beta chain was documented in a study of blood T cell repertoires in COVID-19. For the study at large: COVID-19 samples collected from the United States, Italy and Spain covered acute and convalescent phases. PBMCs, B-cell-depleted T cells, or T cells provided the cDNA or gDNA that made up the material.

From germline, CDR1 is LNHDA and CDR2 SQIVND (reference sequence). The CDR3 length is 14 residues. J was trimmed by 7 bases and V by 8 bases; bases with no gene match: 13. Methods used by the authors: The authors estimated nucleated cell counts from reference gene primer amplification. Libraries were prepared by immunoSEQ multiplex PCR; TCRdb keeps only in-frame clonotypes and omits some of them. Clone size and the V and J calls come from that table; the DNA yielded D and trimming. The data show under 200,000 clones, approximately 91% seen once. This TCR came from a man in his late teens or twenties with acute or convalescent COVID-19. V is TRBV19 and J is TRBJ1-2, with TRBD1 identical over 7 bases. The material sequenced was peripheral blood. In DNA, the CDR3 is TGTGCCAGTTCCTGGACAGGCCCCTCGGGTGGCTACACCTTC. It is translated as CASSWTGPSGGYTF.